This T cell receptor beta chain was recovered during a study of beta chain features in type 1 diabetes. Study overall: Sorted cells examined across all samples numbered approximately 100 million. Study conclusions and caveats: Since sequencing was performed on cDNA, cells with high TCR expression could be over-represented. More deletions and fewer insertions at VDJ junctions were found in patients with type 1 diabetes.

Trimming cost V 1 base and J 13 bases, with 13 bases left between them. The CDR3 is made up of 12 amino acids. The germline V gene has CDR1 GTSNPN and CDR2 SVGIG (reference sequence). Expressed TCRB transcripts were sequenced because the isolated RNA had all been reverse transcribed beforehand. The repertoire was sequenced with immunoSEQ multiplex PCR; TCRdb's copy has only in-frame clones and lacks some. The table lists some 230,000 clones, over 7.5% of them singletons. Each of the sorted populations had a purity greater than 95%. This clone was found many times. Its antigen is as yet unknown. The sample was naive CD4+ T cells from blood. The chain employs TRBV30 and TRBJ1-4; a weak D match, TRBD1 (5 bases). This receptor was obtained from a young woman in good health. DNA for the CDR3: TGTGCCTGGAGTGACAGGTCAAGGGGACTGTTTTTT. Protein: CAWSDRSRGLFF.